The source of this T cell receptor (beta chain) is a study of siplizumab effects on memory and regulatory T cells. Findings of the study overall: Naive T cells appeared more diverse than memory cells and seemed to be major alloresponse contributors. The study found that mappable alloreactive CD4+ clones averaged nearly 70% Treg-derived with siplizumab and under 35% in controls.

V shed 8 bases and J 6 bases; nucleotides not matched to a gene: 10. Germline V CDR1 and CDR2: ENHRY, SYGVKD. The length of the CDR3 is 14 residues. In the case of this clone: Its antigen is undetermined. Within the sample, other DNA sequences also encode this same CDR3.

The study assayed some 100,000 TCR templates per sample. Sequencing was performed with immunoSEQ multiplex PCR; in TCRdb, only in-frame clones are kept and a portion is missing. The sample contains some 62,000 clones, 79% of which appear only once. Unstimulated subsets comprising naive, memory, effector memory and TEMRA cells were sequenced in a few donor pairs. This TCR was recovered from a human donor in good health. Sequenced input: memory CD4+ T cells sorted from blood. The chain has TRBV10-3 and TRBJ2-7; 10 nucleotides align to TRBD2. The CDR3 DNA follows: TGTGCCATCTCGGTTAATAGCGGGGGGCTCGAGCAGTACTTC. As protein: CAISVNSGGLEQYF.